This T cell receptor (beta chain) was documented in a study of shared clonotypes between healthy human individuals. The CDR3 loop spans 15 amino acids. Germline V gives CDR1 MGHRA, CDR2 YSYEKL. The junction had 6 bases not matched to a gene; V was cut back by 4 bases and J by 5 bases. Here immunoSEQ multiplex PCR was the method, and the copy in TCRdb shows in-frame clones only, minus some. The repertoire holds 1.6 million or so clones, with 95% to 97% as singletons. This chain joins TRBV4-1 and TRBJ2-2; 8 bases agree with TRBD2. What was sequenced was naive CD4+ T cells sorted from blood. Described subset: CD45RA+ positively selected. This receptor was identified in a man under 40 in good health. Here the CDR3 DNA reads TGCGCCAGCAGCCCAAGCGGGAGTCGGACCGGGGAGCTGTTTTTT. It encodes CASSPSGSRTGELFF.